This record concerns one T cell receptor beta chain sequence. Its antigen is still unknown. No qualities accompany the bases; no much larger clone lies one base away. What this sample's time point label stands for: cells obtained before transplantation from donor or recipient. CD3+CD4+ and CD3+CD8+ populations were FACS-sorted from unstimulated pre-transplant donor and recipient cells taken from spleen or lymph nodes. Library preparation employed the immunoSEQ multiplex PCR assay. For most patients, genomic DNA was isolated with the Qiagen DNeasy Blood and Tissue Kit and sent frozen to Adaptive Biotechnologies for TCR sequencing. For most patients, genomic DNA was subjected to high-throughput TCR-beta CDR3 sequencing by Adaptive Biotechnologies. Processing in the source paper ran as follows. TCR sequencing data were retrieved from Adaptive's ImmunoSEQ software for around 20 patients, whereas a few other patients were processed with MiXCR and VDJtools. CD4 versus CD8 sorting errors were corrected by removing sequences found in both subsets at a frequency ratio below 5:1. CDR3 nucleotide sequences shared between donor and recipient were removed because the origin of such sequences could not be assigned. To count as alloreactive, a clone needed at least 2-fold expansion over unstimulated cells and a minimum CFSE-low frequency of 0.002% (template counts) or 0.001% (read counts). A clone was considered mappable if detected in the sequenced pre-transplant spleen, lymph node, or MLR CFSE-low populations of the donor or recipient. The cumulative frequency of alloreactive clones was calculated as a percentage of all sequences, weighted by copy number. TCRdb stores this immuneACCESS table with in-frame sequences only. Part of the clones is absent; in the studies checked, under half of the shortfall reflects unresolved V genes, and no reason is known for the rest. The DNA was the basis for D and trimming; V, J and clone size are from that table. In all, the sample holds 100,000 or so clones, and 85% to 95% of those were seen once. The leading ten clones occupy around 1.1% of the sample.

The germline ends are 11 bases apart after V is trimmed by 2 bases and J by 4 bases. CDR1 is given as SGHTA and CDR2 as FQGNSA, both from the germline V gene. The CDR3 measures 14 amino acids from cysteine to phenylalanine. Only the CDR3 DNA is retained, 42 bases long and in frame from the first base. The entry originates in a study of graft-versus-host responses after intestinal transplantation (dated by TCRdb to the early 2020s). At the level of the whole study: Multivisceral, liver-intestinal, or isolated intestinal transplants were received by the recipients. All recipients received anti-thymocyte globulin induction followed by maintenance tacrolimus and steroids for approximately 3 years. After intestinal transplantation, graft-versus-host and host-versus-graft alloreactive T cell clones in the graft, circulation and bone marrow were tracked using bulk TCR-beta CDR3 sequencing. To identify alloreactive clones, pre-transplant mixed lymphocyte reaction products were sequenced and then compared with unstimulated pre-transplant donor and recipient T cells. A cohort of approximately 24 intestinal transplant recipients, including one retransplant, was enrolled, and a few patients lacking pretransplant specimens were excluded. A peak of at least 4% donor T cells among recipient peripheral blood mononuclear cells was the definition used for donor T cell macrochimerism. Samples from a few later patients were sequenced in-house on an Illumina MiSeq with MiXCR processing rather than by the commercial service. Study-wide conclusions, independent of this receptor: Patients with donor T cell macrochimerism had high GvH to HvG T cell clonal ratios in their allografts. Early after transplant, peak levels of circulating GvH clones were associated with declines in HvG clones. The relatively low number and heterogeneity of intestinal transplant patients limited the conclusions. GvH clones were detected in recipient bone marrow, and some appeared earlier in ileal mucosa or blood, consistent with an intestinal mucosal origin.

The chain was built from TRBV7-2 and TRBJ1-2; a confident D gene designation cannot be given. This TCR was sampled from a human donor who was the organ donor for an intestinal transplant. The input for sequencing was unstimulated CD8+ T cells sorted from spleen or lymph node cells, taken before transplant. In nucleotide form, the sequence is TGTGCCAGCAGCTTATCTCTGGGAGGCTATGGCTACACCTTC. Its protein is CASSLSLGGYGYTF.